These 5 T cell receptor beta chains share one sample of origin, sequenced in a study of T cells in localized non-small cell lung cancer. Method: immunoSEQ multiplex PCR; TCRdb's copy keeps in-frame clones and lacks some. Among about 52,000 clones listed, about 87% were seen once. Sample: PBMCs, taken before any cancer treatment. These TCRs come from a female donor with stage II lung adenocarcinoma.

The chain carries TRBV5-1 and TRBJ2-3; maybe TRBD2 (6 bases). CDR1 is SGHRS and CDR2 is YFSETQ in the germline V gene. This CDR3 contains 17 residues. V was pared by 0 bases and J by 6 bases, with 20 bases between. The CDR3 sequence: CASSLVGSTTAGDTQYF. DNA of the CDR3: TGCGCCAGCAGCTTGGTCGGGAGTACAACTGCAGGGGATACGCAGTATTTT.

The CDR3 region has the DNA TGCGCCAGCAGCTTGGGCCCGGCCGCGGGGGGGGCCGATGAGCAGTTCTTC. Protein sequence: CASSLGPAAGGADEQFF. The chain recombines TRBV5-1 with TRBJ2-1; 9 nucleotides line up with TRBD2. The CDR3 sequence is 17 residues long. Germline CDR1 SGHRS, CDR2 YFSETQ. Trimming cost V 0 bases and J 8 bases; bases outside gene matches: 12.

The chain recombines TRBV5-4 with TRBJ1-2; 10 bases map to TRBD1. The trim removed 1 base at V and 1 base at J, leaving 1 base unmatched. Germline V gene sequence: CDR1 SGHNT, CDR2 YYREEE (reference sequence). This CDR3 spans 15 amino acids. In nucleotides, the CDR3 is TGTGCCAGCAGCTTGTGGGACAGGGGTAACTATGGCTACACCTTC. As protein: CASSLWDRGNYGYTF.

The genes are TRBV13 and TRBJ2-2, with a possible D match to TRBD1 (6 bases). CDR3 length: 16 residues. The germline V gene has CDR1 PRHDT and CDR2 FYEKMQ (reference sequence). The V end was cut by 5 bases, the J end by 2 bases, with 15 bases between. DNA of the CDR3: TGTGCCAGCAGCCCCCGAGGGACAACTAACACCGGGGAGCTGTTTTTT. Translated: CASSPRGTTNTGELFF.

The chain is built from TRBV7-9 and TRBJ1-4; possibly TRBD1 for D (6 bases). The CDR3 sequence is 14 residues long. Germline V CDR1 and CDR2: SEHNR, FQNEAQ (reference sequence). The V end was cut by 1 base, the J end by 5 bases, with 8 bases between. CDR3 loop: CASSLEGQNEKLFF. The CDR3 DNA sequence: TGTGCCAGCAGCTTAGAAGGACAGAATGAAAAACTGTTTTTT.